This T cell receptor beta chain was identified during a study of T cells in Graves' hyperthyroidism and ophthalmopathy. About the study: The authors collected peripheral blood at initial diagnosis, before any treatment. Overall study findings and caveats: Most thyroid-expanded clonotypes above 0.001 were also found in blood.

The study excluded patients with uncontrolled infection, other autoimmune disease, pregnancy or lactation. The germline CDR1 and CDR2 sequences are MNHNS and SASEGT. V was pared by 5 bases and J by 4 bases, with 7 bases of the junction left unmatched. The CDR3 totals 15 residues. This clonotype has at least ten counts. Its cognate antigen is unknown. The source material, RNA transcripts, was used to amplify TCR beta CDR3 regions. HTBI primers were the set used in a first-round RT-PCR of the TCR CDR3. TCRdb reprocessed the multiplex PCR reads via MiXCR and lists one record per CDR3 protein. The repertoire includes some 600,000 distinct CDR3 sequences, approximately 15% of them detected once, and roughly 5.5% sits in the top ten.

This TCR was sampled from a woman younger than 45 with Graves' hyperthyroidism that later progressed to Graves' ophthalmopathy. Source material: blood. The chain is built from TRBV6-1 and TRBJ1-5; TRBD1 agrees at 8 bases. The CDR3 DNA sequence: TGTGCCAGCAGTCATCTGACAGGGGATAATCAGCCCCAGCATTTT. Translation gives CASSHLTGDNQPQHF.